Following are 27 T cell receptor beta chains from one sample sequenced in a study of cytomegalovirus exposure and HLA in healthy donors. Assay used: immunoSEQ multiplex PCR; TCRdb lists only in-frame clones, some missing. The sample shows about 150,000 clones, 89% of them seen only once. The sample taken for sequencing was PBMCs. The receptors were sampled from a woman under 30 in good health and CMV-seropositive.

The CDR3 nucleotides are TGTGCCAGCAGTCCGCTCGCTAGCGGGGGATCAGGTACGCAGTATTTT. This encodes CASSPLASGGSGTQYF. V and J are TRBV27 and TRBJ2-3, with 10 bases lining up with TRBD2. Germline-derived CDR1 and CDR2 are MNHEY and SMNVEV (reference sequence). This CDR3 is 16 amino acids long. V lost 5 bases, J lost 8 bases, and 13 bases stayed unmatched.

This chain connects TRBV2 to TRBJ2-7; maybe TRBD2 (5 bases). The CDR3 length is 16 residues. V lost 6 bases and J lost 0, with 18 bases in between. Germline lookup yields CDR1 SNHLY and CDR2 FYNNEI. CDR3 protein: CASRILEGSGSYEQYF. The CDR3, as DNA: TGTGCCAGCAGAATCCTTGAGGGCTCGGGCTCCTACGAGCAGTACTTC.

Only one count was recorded for this clone. This chain links TRBV29-1 with TRBJ2-7; 11 nucleotides match TRBD1. Germline values: CDR1 SQVTM, CDR2 ANQGSEA. The CDR3 runs to 12 residues. The CDR3 loop reads CNRTGGKNEQYF. The CDR3 DNA reads as TGCAACCGGACAGGGGGCAAGAACGAGCAGTACTTC.

This chain joins TRBV9 and TRBJ2-2; 8 nucleotides align to TRBD2. The V segment lost 5 bases and the J segment 2 bases; nucleotides outside the gene matches: 11. From germline, CDR1 is SGDLS and CDR2 YYNGEE. The CDR3 sequence is 17 residues long. The CDR3 bases are TGTGCCAGCAGGTCCGGGAACGGGGGGGCAAACACCGGGGAGCTGTTTTTT. Translated: CASRSGNGGANTGELFF.

About this clone itself: A read error may account for a junction end that differs from germline. The rearrangement joins TRBV11-2 to TRBJ1-5; D gene unclear. From germline, CDR1 is SGHAT and CDR2 FQNNGV. The CDR3 totals 17 residues. The CDR3 DNA follows: TGTGTCAGCAGCTTAGTAGGGAGACGGTCGAGCAATCAGCCCCAGCATTTT. Translating gives CVSSLVGRRSSNQPQHF. Combining the CDR3 with reference TRBV11-2 and TRBJ1-5 gives the whole variable domain EAGVAQSPRYKIIEKRQSVAFWCNPISGHATLYWYQQILGQGPKLLIQFQNNGVVDDSQLPKDRFSAERLKGVDSTLKIQPAKLEDSAVYLCVSSLVGRRSSNQPQHFGDGTRLSIL.

The chain employs TRBV2 and TRBJ2-3, with 7 bases identical to TRBD2. The CDR3 runs 15 residues. Per the germline V gene, CDR1 is SNHLY and CDR2 is FYNNEI. The junction had 6 bases not matched to a gene; V was cut back by 4 bases and J by 2 bases. As DNA, the CDR3 is TGTGCCAGCAGTGCGGGAGGAACCTTCACAGATACGCAGTATTTT. This translates into CASSAGGTFTDTQYF.

The chain carries TRBV28 and TRBJ2-7, with TRBD1 matching 9 bases. Germline CDR1 reads MDHEN; CDR2 reads SYDVKM. V gave up 3 bases and J gave up 2 bases; unmatched junction bases: 2. The CDR3 sequence is 14 residues long. The CDR3 coding sequence is TGTGCCAGCAGTTTCGGGACAGGGCCCTACGAGCAGTACTTC. Translation gives CASSFGTGPYEQYF. The full variable domain, with the rest looked up from reference TRBV28 and TRBJ2-7, is DVKVTQSSRYLVKRTGEKVFLECVQDMDHENMFWYRQDPGLGLRLIYFSYDVKMKEKGDIPEGYSVSREKKERFSLILESASTNQTSMYLCASSFGTGPYEQYFGPGTRLTVT.

The V and J genes are TRBV7-9 and TRBJ1-2, with 8 positions matching TRBD1. Germline values: CDR1 SEHNR, CDR2 FQNEAQ (reference sequence). The trim removed 7 bases at V and 8 bases at J, leaving 12 bases unmatched. This CDR3 is 14 amino acids long. The chain's CDR3 is CASNRAGGATGYTF. The CDR3 DNA follows: TGTGCCAGCAACAGAGCAGGGGGCGCGACCGGCTACACCTTC.

This chain connects TRBV28 to TRBJ2-2; TRBD2 might be the D (5 bases). V shed 4 bases and J shed 6 bases, with 9 bases lying between them. The CDR3 runs to 13 residues. The germline V gene has CDR1 MDHEN and CDR2 SYDVKM. The CDR3 reads CASSYLGAGELFF. CDR3 DNA: TGTGCCAGCAGTTACCTCGGGGCCGGGGAGCTGTTTTTT.

The chain is built from TRBV10-2 and TRBJ2-1, with 9 bases identical to TRBD1. Germline V CDR1 and CDR2: WSHSY, SAAADI. V was pared by 6 bases and J by 0 bases, with 6 bases of the junction left unmatched. The CDR3 has 16 amino acids. The CDR3 loop reads CASRASTGGSYNEQFF. The CDR3 nucleotides are TGCGCCAGCAGGGCATCGACAGGGGGCTCCTACAATGAGCAGTTCTTC.

The chain is built from TRBV7-2 and TRBJ2-3; 8 bases line up with TRBD2. The J segment lost 4 bases and the V segment lost 5 bases, leaving 8 bases of the junction unmatched. The CDR3 loop spans 15 amino acids. Germline V gene data show CDR1 as SGHTA and CDR2 as FQGNSA. The CDR3 DNA reads TGTGCCAGCAGCCCAGGTAGCGGGGTGGCAGATACGCAGTATTTT. Its translation is CASSPGSGVADTQYF.

This clone was counted a single time. V is TRBV6-5 and J is TRBJ1-5; D call uncertain. This CDR3 region has 15 residues. CDR1 MNHEY and CDR2 SVGAGI come from the germline V gene. The V end was cut by 6 bases, the J end by 4 bases, with 16 bases between. The CDR3 DNA follows: TGTGCCAGCAGCCCCGACGGACTCTTTAATCAGCCCCAGCATTTT. This gives the protein CASSPDGLFNQPQHF.

The V call is TRBV30, the J call TRBJ1-6, with a weak D call TRBD1 (5 bases). Trimming stripped 8 bases from V and 7 bases from J, with 15 bases between. This CDR3 has 13 residues. From germline, CDR1 is GTSNPN and CDR2 SVGIG (reference sequence). The CDR3 DNA is TGTGCCGGAGACGGGGAGGGGAATTCACCCCTCCACTTT. Its translation is CAGDGEGNSPLHF. Filled out from reference TRBV30 and TRBJ1-6, the complete variable domain reads SQTIHQWPATLVQPVGSPLSLECTVEGTSNPNLYWYRQAAGRGLQLLFYSVGIGQISSEVPQNLSASRPQDRQFILSSKKLLLSDSGFYLCAGDGEGNSPLHFGNGTRLTVT.

The chain links TRBV30 to TRBJ1-2; possibly TRBD1 for D (5 bases). CDR1 and CDR2 from the germline V gene are GTSNPN and SVGIG (reference sequence). The CDR3 totals 15 residues. V lost 0 bases and J 0 bases, leaving 11 bases between the germline ends. The DNA of the CDR3 is TGTGCCTGGAGTGTCGCTAGACAGCCTAACTATGGCTACACCTTC. This codes for CAWSVARQPNYGYTF. Full variable domain (remainder filled in from reference TRBV30 and TRBJ1-2): SQTIHQWPATLVQPVGSPLSLECTVEGTSNPNLYWYRQAAGRGLQLLFYSVGIGQISSEVPQNLSASRPQDRQFILSSKKLLLSDSGFYLCAWSVARQPNYGYTFGSGTRLTVV.

The genes are TRBV5-1 and TRBJ2-7, with D unclear. V shed 8 bases and J shed 2 bases, with 11 bases lying between them. The V gene's germline CDR1 is SGHRS and CDR2 YFSETQ. This CDR3 has 12 amino acids. The CDR3 DNA is TGCGCCAGTAGACTGGAAACCTACGAGCAGTACTTC. Protein product: CASRLETYEQYF.

This clone was detected only once. V is TRBV10-2 and J is TRBJ2-1; 9 positions agree with TRBD2. V trimming: 5 bases; J trimming: 3 bases; junction bases outside the gene matches: 5. CDR1 and CDR2 from the germline V gene are WSHSY and SAAADI. The length of the CDR3 is 15 residues. CDR3 sequence reads: CASSSSSGIYNEQFF. The CDR3 DNA reads TGCGCCAGCAGTAGCTCTAGCGGGATCTACAATGAGCAGTTCTTC.

The chain has TRBV27 and TRBJ2-1; 9 nucleotides match TRBD1. Germline trimming cut 5 bases from V and 3 bases from J; bases unmatched to any gene: 5. The length of the CDR3 is 15 residues. From germline, CDR1 is MNHEY and CDR2 SMNVEV (reference sequence). This CDR3 is CASSPLGQGYNEQFF. The CDR3 region has the DNA TGTGCCAGCAGTCCCTTGGGACAGGGCTACAATGAGCAGTTCTTC.

The chain carries TRBV12-5 and TRBJ1-6; 7 nucleotides align to TRBD1. V lost 1 base and J lost 7; bases outside the gene matches: 7. The CDR3 is made up of 16 amino acids. Looked up from germline, CDR1 is LGHNT and CDR2 is FRNRAP. CDR3 nucleotides: TGTGCTAGTGGTTTGGGATTACAGGGGAACAATTCACCCCTCCACTTT. Translated, it gives CASGLGLQGNNSPLHF.

V gene TRBV6-1 combines with J gene TRBJ2-7; no reliable D call. The germline gives CDR1 MNHNS, CDR2 SASEGT. Trimming shortened V by 0 bases and J by 3 bases, and 12 bases separated the two germline ends. The CDR3 consists of 15 residues. The CDR3 DNA reads as TGTGCCAGCAGTGAAGCCGTGGAAGCGCTCTACGAGCAGTACTTC. Translating it yields CASSEAVEALYEQYF.

The V and J genes are TRBV6-1 and TRBJ1-3; 7 positions agree with TRBD1. This CDR3 is 13 amino acids long. With 6 bases clipped from V and 8 bases from J, the junction kept 7 bases outside the gene matches. Looked up from germline, CDR1 is MNHNS and CDR2 is SASEGT. As DNA, the CDR3 is TGTGCCAGCAGGGCCGGGACAGCGGACACCATATATTTT. This codes for CASRAGTADTIYF.

CDR3 loop: CASSPVGGGNQPQHF. CDR3 sequence (DNA): TGCGCCAGCAGCCCCGTTGGAGGGGGCAATCAGCCCCAGCATTTT. This sequence joins TRBV5-1 and TRBJ1-5; perhaps TRBD1 as D (5 bases). This CDR3 region has 15 residues. Trimming pared 4 bases from V and 2 bases from J, leaving 13 bases between. The germline V gene encodes CDR1 SGHRS and CDR2 YFSETQ.

The CDR3 coding sequence is TGTGCCACAACCGGAGGGAGGGCGGAAGCCGGGGAGCTGTTTTTT. Its protein product is CATTGGRAEAGELFF. J is TRBJ2-2 and V is TRBV10-3; 7 bases agree with TRBD2. Germline V lookup: CDR1 ENHRY, CDR2 SYGVKD. Trimming removed 10 bases from V and 6 bases from J; junction bases left unmatched: 14. The CDR3 runs to 15 residues.

This clone came up a few times. The chain is built from TRBV6-5 and TRBJ1-6, with D maybe TRBD1 (6 bases). Germline CDR1 is MNHEY and CDR2 is SVGAGI. This CDR3 comprises 15 residues. The ends were cut back, 3 bases at V and 7 bases at J, with 13 bases in the middle. The chain's CDR3 is CASSYFWQGNSPLHF. The CDR3 region has the DNA TGTGCCAGCAGTTATTTCTGGCAGGGGAATTCACCCCTCCACTTT.

This chain connects TRBV6-1 to TRBJ2-7; 10 bases map to TRBD1. After removal of 10 bases from V and 1 base from J, the junction contained 7 bases not matched to a gene. The CDR3 has 14 amino acids. Germline CDR1 reads MNHNS; CDR2 reads SASEGT. The CDR3 DNA follows: TGTGCCACCGTCGGGACAGGGGCGTCCTACGAGCAGTACTTC. Its protein product is CATVGTGASYEQYF.

This clone was found a few times. The chain employs TRBV7-2 and TRBJ2-7; D perhaps matches TRBD2 (5 bases). In germline, CDR1 is SGHTA, CDR2 FQGNSA. Trimming shortened V by 5 bases and J by 2 bases, and 7 bases separated the two germline ends. This CDR3 region has 12 residues. In DNA form, the CDR3 reads TGTGCCAGCAGCCCCGGGGCCTACGAGCAGTACTTC. This sequence encodes CASSPGAYEQYF.

The rearrangement links TRBV18 to TRBJ1-2; perhaps TRBD1 as D (5 bases). CDR3 length: 13 amino acids. Germline V lookup: CDR1 KGHSH, CDR2 LQKENI. V was clipped by 6 bases and J by 9 bases, with 17 bases between them. In nucleotides, the CDR3 is TGTGCCAGCTCCCCGACAGAGATGAGTCGCTACACCTTC. Translation gives CASSPTEMSRYTF.

The chain uses TRBV28 and TRBJ1-2; no clear D. V shed 6 bases and J shed 3 bases, with 5 bases lying between them. This CDR3 is 11 amino acids long. Germline CDR1 reads MDHEN; CDR2 reads SYDVKM. As DNA, the CDR3 is TGTGCCAGCAGAACAGACTATGGCTACACCTTC. It codes for CASRTDYGYTF.